The T cell receptor (beta chain) under discussion was sequenced for a study of blood T cell repertoires in COVID-19. About the research overall: Sites in the United States, Italy and Spain provided acute and convalescent COVID-19 samples.

The table came from immunoSEQ multiplex PCR; TCRdb's copy has only in-frame clones and leaves some out. In the table there are a few hundred thousand clones, around 86% of which are singletons. The V end lost 7 bases, the J end lost 8 bases, and 19 bases lay between the germline ends. Per the germline V gene, CDR1 is SGHNT and CDR2 is YYREEE (reference sequence). The CDR3 totals 14 residues. This clone appeared once. The receptor's source is a woman aged 50 to 60 who had recovered from COVID-19. Specimen: PBMCs or T cells enriched from blood (not recorded which). The chain is built from TRBV5-4 and TRBJ2-1; tentative D call: TRBD1 (6 bases). The CDR3 bases are TGTGCCAGCTCCCTCGGGGCCCCAGGGGATGAGCAGTTCTTC. This sequence encodes CASSLGAPGDEQFF.